This T cell receptor beta chain is from a study of cytomegalovirus exposure and HLA in healthy donors. Study-level background: A prior study identified 120 million or so unique TCR beta sequences from roughly 180 million T cells. The study's early data release held 75 million to 95 million unique TCRs from HLA-typed donors.

It was healthy bone marrow donors who served as donors. Germline V gene lookup returns CDR1 ENHRY and CDR2 SYGVKD. V lost 6 bases to trimming and J lost 9 bases; unmatched junction nucleotides: 9. The CDR3 totals 15 residues. Primers for the PCR totalled 60 Vbeta and 13 Jbeta. The table came from immunoSEQ multiplex PCR; TCRdb's copy has only in-frame clones and leaves some out. The table shows 150,000 to 200,000 clones, with around 82% occurring only once. The TCR originated in a man aged 35 to 55 in good health and CMV-seropositive. This chain uses TRBV10-3 with TRBJ2-1, with TRBD2 matching over 12 bases. Sequencing input: PBMCs. CDR3 nucleotide sequence: TGTGCCATCAGGGAAGCCACGACTAGCGGGAGTGAGCAGTTCTTC. Its translation is CAIREATTSGSEQFF.